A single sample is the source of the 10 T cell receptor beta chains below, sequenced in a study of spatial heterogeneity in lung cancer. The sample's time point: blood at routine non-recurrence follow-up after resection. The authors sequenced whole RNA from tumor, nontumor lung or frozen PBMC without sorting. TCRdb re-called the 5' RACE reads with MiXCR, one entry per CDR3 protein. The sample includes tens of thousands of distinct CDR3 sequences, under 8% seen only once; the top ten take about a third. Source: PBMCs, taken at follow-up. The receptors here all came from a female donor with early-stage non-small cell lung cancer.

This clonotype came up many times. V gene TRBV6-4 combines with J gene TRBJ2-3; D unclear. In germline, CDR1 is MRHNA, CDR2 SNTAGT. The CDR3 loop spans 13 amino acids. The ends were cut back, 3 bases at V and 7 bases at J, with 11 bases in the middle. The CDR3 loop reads CASSEEDRNTQYF. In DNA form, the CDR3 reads TGTGCCAGCAGTGAAGAGGACCGTAATACGCAGTATTTT.

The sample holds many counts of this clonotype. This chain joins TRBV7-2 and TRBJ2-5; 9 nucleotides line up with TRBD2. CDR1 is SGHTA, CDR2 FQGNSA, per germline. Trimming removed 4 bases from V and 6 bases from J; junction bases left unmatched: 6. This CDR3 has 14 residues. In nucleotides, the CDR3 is TGTGCCAGCAGCTCCAATAGCGGGGGCAAGACCCAGTACTTC. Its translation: CASSSNSGGKTQYF.

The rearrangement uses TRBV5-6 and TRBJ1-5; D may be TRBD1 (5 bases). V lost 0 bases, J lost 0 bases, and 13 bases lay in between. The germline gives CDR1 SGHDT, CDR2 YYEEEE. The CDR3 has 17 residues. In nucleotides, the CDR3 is TGTGCCAGCAGCTTGGCGATAGGACATAGTAGCAATCAGCCCCAGCATTTT. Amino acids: CASSLAIGHSSNQPQHF.

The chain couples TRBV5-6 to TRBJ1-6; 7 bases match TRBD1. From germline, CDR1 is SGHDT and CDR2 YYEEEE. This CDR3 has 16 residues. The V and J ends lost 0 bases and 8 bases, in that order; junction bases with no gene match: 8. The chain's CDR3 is CASSLVEGASDSPLHF. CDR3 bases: TGTGCCAGCAGCTTGGTAGAGGGGGCCAGTGATTCACCCCTCCACTTT.

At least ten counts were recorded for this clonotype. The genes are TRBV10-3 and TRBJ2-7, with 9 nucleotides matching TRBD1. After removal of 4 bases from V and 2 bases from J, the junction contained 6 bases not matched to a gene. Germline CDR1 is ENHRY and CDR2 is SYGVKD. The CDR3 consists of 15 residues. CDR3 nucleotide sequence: TGTGCCATCAGTGGGACAGGGGTTAAGACCTACGAGCAGTACTTC. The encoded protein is CAISGTGVKTYEQYF.

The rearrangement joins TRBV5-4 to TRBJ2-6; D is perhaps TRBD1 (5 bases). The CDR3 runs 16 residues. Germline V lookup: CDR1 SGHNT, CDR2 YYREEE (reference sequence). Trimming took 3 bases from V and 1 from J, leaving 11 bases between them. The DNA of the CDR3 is TGTGCCAGCAGCTCAACTCAGGGTTCTGGGGCCAACGTCCTGACTTTC. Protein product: CASSSTQGSGANVLTF. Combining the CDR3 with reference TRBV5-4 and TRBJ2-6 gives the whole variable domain ETGVTQSPTHLIKTRGQQVTLRCSSQSGHNTVSWYQQALGQGPQFIFQYYREEENGRGNFPPRFSGLQFPNYSSELNVNALELDDSALYLCASSSTQGSGANVLTFGAGSRLTVL.

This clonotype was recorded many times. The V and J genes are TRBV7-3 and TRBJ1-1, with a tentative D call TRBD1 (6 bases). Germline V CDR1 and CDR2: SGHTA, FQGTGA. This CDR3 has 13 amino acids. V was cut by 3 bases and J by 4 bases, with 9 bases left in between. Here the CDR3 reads CASSLGGSTEAFF. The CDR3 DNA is TGTGCCAGCAGCTTGGGGGGCAGCACTGAAGCTTTCTTT.

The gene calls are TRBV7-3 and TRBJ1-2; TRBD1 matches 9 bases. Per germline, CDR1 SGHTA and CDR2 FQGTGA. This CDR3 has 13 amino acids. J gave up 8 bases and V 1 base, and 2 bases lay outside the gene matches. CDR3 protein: CASSLNRGQGYTF. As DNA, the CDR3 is TGTGCCAGCAGCTTAAACAGGGGGCAAGGCTACACCTTC.

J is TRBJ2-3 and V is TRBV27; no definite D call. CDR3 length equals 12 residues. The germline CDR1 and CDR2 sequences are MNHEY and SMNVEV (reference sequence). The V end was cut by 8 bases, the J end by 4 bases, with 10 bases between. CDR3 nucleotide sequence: TGTGCCAGCGGAAATAACGCAGATACGCAGTATTTT. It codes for CASGNNADTQYF.

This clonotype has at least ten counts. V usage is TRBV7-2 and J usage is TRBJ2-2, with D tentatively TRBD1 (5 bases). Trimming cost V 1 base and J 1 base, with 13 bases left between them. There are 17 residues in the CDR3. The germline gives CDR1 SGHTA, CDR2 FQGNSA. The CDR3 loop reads CASSLGPLTGNTGELFF. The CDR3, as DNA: TGTGCCAGCAGCTTAGGACCTCTTACAGGGAACACCGGGGAGCTGTTTTTT. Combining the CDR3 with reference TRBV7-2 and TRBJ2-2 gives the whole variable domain GAGVSQSPSNKVTEKGKDVELRCDPISGHTALYWYRQSLGQGLEFLIYFQGNSAPDKSGLPSDRFSAERTGGSVSTLTIQRTQQEDSAVYLCASSLGPLTGNTGELFFGEGSRLTVL.